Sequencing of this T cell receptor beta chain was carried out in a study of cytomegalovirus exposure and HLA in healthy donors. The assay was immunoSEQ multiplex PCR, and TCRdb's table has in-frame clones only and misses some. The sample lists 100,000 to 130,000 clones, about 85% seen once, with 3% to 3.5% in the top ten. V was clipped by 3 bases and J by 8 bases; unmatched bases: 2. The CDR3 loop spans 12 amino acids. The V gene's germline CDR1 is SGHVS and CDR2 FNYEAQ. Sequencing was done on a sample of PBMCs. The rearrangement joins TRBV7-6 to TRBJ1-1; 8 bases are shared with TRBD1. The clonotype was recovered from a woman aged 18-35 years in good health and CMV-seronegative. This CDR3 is CASSFDRGEAFF. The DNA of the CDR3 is TGTGCCAGCAGCTTCGACAGGGGCGAAGCTTTCTTT.